These 19 T cell receptor beta chains were sequenced from one sample in a study of cytomegalovirus exposure and HLA in healthy donors. Primers for the PCR totalled 60 Vbeta and 13 Jbeta. The protocol was immunoSEQ multiplex PCR, while the TCRdb copy is restricted to in-frame clones and leaves out a portion. This repertoire includes about 49,000 clones. The sample taken for sequencing was PBMCs. The source of these receptors is a man aged 18 to 35 in good health and CMV-seropositive.

The chain uses TRBV27 and TRBJ1-2; D is undetermined. Trimming cost V 4 bases and J 6 bases, with 12 bases left between them. The CDR3 extends over 13 amino acids. Per the germline V gene, CDR1 is MNHEY and CDR2 is SMNVEV (reference sequence). Here the CDR3 DNA reads TGTGCCAGCAGTTATCTAGCCGGAGATGGCTACACCTTC. It yields the protein CASSYLAGDGYTF.

The V call is TRBV11-3, the J call TRBJ1-2; 9 positions agree with TRBD1. The CDR3 is 15 amino acids. V lost 7 bases to trimming and J lost 3 bases; unmatched junction nucleotides: 9. Germline lookup yields CDR1 SGHNT and CDR2 YENEEA. The CDR3 loop is CASIPNRGRDYGYTF. CDR3 coding DNA: TGTGCCAGCATCCCGAACAGGGGGCGCGACTATGGCTACACCTTC.

This chain joins TRBV14 and TRBJ2-7; D is unclear. V lost 5 bases, J lost 4 bases, and 12 bases lay in between. The CDR3 sequence is 13 residues long. Germline V CDR1 and CDR2: SGHDN, FVKESK. The CDR3 reads CASSDIVVYEQYF. The CDR3 DNA is TGTGCCAGCAGCGACATAGTGGTGTACGAGCAGTACTTC.

The chain couples TRBV7-3 to TRBJ2-6, with 7 bases matching TRBD1. Losses at the gene ends were 5 bases for V and 2 bases for J; bases not matched to a gene: 3. This CDR3 contains 15 residues. Germline CDR1 SGHTA, CDR2 FQGTGA. CDR3 in DNA: TGTGCCAGCAGCCCGCAGGGGGCTGGGGCCAACGTCCTGACTTTC. It specifies CASSPQGAGANVLTF.

The J gene is TRBJ1-1, the V gene TRBV6-4; TRBD1 might be the D (5 bases). The length of the CDR3 is 16 residues. The V gene's germline CDR1 is MRHNA and CDR2 SNTAGT. Trimming removed 6 bases at V and 1 base at J, with 18 bases between. CDR3 sequence (DNA): TGTGCCAGCAGCCAGACTCCCCACAGGACGAACACTGAAGCTTTCTTT. Translated, it gives CASSQTPHRTNTEAFF.

Points on this clone: A read error may produce the germline difference seen at one junction end. This chain links TRBV30 with TRBJ2-2, with D hard to call. CDR3 size: 13 residues. Germline-derived CDR1 and CDR2 are GTSNPN and SVGIG (reference sequence). Written as DNA, the CDR3 is TGTGCCTGGGGTGTGCGGAACACCGGGGAGCTGTTTTTT. It encodes CAWGVRNTGELFF.

This sequence joins TRBV11-2 and TRBJ2-7, with D possibly TRBD2 on 5 matching bases. Between the trimmed V and J ends, which lost 1 base and 3 bases, there was a span of 10 bases. Germline V gene data show CDR1 as SGHAT and CDR2 as FQNNGV. The CDR3 length is 14 residues. CDR3 in DNA: TGTGCCAGCAGCTTAGTGGCAGGACTCTACGAGCAGTACTTC. It encodes CASSLVAGLYEQYF. Using reference TRBV11-2 and TRBJ2-7 for the parts outside the CDR3, the full variable domain is EAGVAQSPRYKIIEKRQSVAFWCNPISGHATLYWYQQILGQGPKLLIQFQNNGVVDDSQLPKDRFSAERLKGVDSTLKIQPAKLEDSAVYLCASSLVAGLYEQYFGPGTRLTVT.

The chain couples TRBV10-2 to TRBJ2-3; D is perhaps TRBD2 (6 bases). The CDR3 has 16 residues. V lost 4 bases and J 3 bases, leaving 17 bases between the germline ends. CDR1 and CDR2 (germline): WSHSY, SAAADI. The CDR3 nucleotides are TGCGCCAGCAGTGGAGATCAAGTAGCGGTAACAGATACGCAGTATTTT. Amino acid sequence: CASSGDQVAVTDTQYF.

Points on this clone: The junction departs from the called germline gene at one end, perhaps through a read error. CDR3 nucleotides: TGTACCAGCTCACCCGGAAATGACAGGGCCTCTGGAAACACCATATATTTT. This sequence encodes CTSSPGNDRASGNTIYF. The chain employs TRBV18 and TRBJ1-3; 7 nucleotides line up with TRBD1. The CDR3 spans 17 residues. Germline loops: CDR1 KGHSH, CDR2 LQKENI. The full variable domain, completed using reference TRBV18 and TRBJ1-3, is NAGVMQNPRHLVRRRGQEARLRCSPMKGHSHVYWYRQLPEEGLKFMVYLQKENIIDESGMPKERFSAEFPKEGPSILRIQQVVRGDSAAYFCTSSPGNDRASGNTIYFGEGSWLTVV.

The genes are TRBV18 and TRBJ1-5; TRBD1 aligns across 7 bases. This CDR3 has 16 residues. After removal of 1 base from V and 1 base from J, the junction contained 4 bases not matched to a gene. Germline V CDR1 and CDR2: KGHSH, LQKENI. This CDR3 reads CASSPQDRASNQPQHF. In nucleotides, the CDR3 is TGTGCCAGCTCACCACAAGACAGGGCAAGCAATCAGCCCCAGCATTTT.

This chain links TRBV5-8 with TRBJ1-1, with 9 bases fitting TRBD1. Germline lookup yields CDR1 SGHTS and CDR2 YDEGEE. V was pared by 0 bases and J by 2 bases, with 11 bases of the junction left unmatched. The CDR3 runs to 18 residues. The CDR3 DNA is TGTGCCAGCAGCTTGGGTCCGGGACAGGGAAGGTTCAACACTGAAGCTTTCTTT. Its translation: CASSLGPGQGRFNTEAFF.

The CDR3 region is CAISGGGHLNTEAFF. The CDR3 coding sequence is TGTGCCATCAGTGGTGGAGGTCACCTGAACACTGAAGCTTTCTTT. This chain connects TRBV10-3 to TRBJ1-1; D is uncertain. Trimming stripped 4 bases from V and 0 bases from J, with 12 bases between. Per the germline V gene, CDR1 is ENHRY and CDR2 is SYGVKD. CDR3 length equals 15 residues.

The chain carries TRBV10-3 and TRBJ2-1; tentatively, D is TRBD1 (5 bases). The CDR3 loop spans 14 amino acids. The V end was cut by 11 bases, the J end by 3 bases, with 17 bases between. Germline-derived CDR1 and CDR2 are ENHRY and SYGVKD. The CDR3 loop reads CASKGQESYNEQFF. CDR3 sequence (DNA): TGTGCCTCTAAGGGGCAGGAGAGCTACAATGAGCAGTTCTTC.

V gene TRBV9 combines with J gene TRBJ2-7, with 9 bases matching TRBD1. Germline assignment: CDR1 SGDLS and CDR2 YYNGEE. CDR3 length equals 13 residues. With V trimmed by 0 bases and J by 6 bases, 1 base remained unmatched. The CDR3: CASSVDRGREQYF. CDR3 nucleotides: TGTGCCAGCAGCGTAGACAGGGGGCGCGAGCAGTACTTC.

The chain couples TRBV30 to TRBJ1-1; D is perhaps TRBD1 (6 bases). The ends were cut back, 5 bases at V and 2 bases at J, with 15 bases in the middle. The CDR3 extends over 14 amino acids. Germline CDR1 GTSNPN, CDR2 SVGIG (reference sequence). The CDR3 reads CAWDRQGRNTEAFF. CDR3 nucleotide sequence: TGTGCCTGGGACCGTCAGGGGCGAAACACTGAAGCTTTCTTT.

V is TRBV28 and J is TRBJ1-3; TRBD1 matches 7 bases. V dropped 6 bases and J dropped 2; count of bases not matched to a gene: 7. Germline assignment: CDR1 MDHEN and CDR2 SYDVKM. CDR3 length: 15 amino acids. The CDR3 reads CASRNQGGAGNTIYF. DNA of the CDR3: TGTGCCAGCAGGAACCAGGGGGGCGCTGGAAACACCATATATTTT.

The V and J genes are TRBV4-2 and TRBJ2-7; 12 positions match TRBD2. V lost 0 bases, J lost 2 bases, and 20 bases stayed unmatched. CDR1 LGHNA and CDR2 YNFKEQ come from the germline V gene. CDR3 length: 22 amino acids. The CDR3 spells CASSQDVRDVYWTSGMPYEQYF. CDR3 in DNA: TGTGCCAGCAGCCAAGATGTCAGAGACGTTTACTGGACTAGCGGGATGCCCTACGAGCAGTACTTC.

V gene TRBV11-1 combines with J gene TRBJ2-1; TRBD2 matches 11 bases. After removal of 5 bases from V and 9 bases from J, the junction contained 12 bases not matched to a gene. Germline V CDR1 and CDR2: SGHAT, FQDESV (reference sequence). The CDR3 contains 16 residues. The CDR3 is CASSQDPGTSGGEQFF. DNA for the CDR3: TGTGCCAGCAGCCAAGACCCCGGGACTAGCGGCGGTGAGCAGTTCTTC.

This chain joins TRBV4-1 and TRBJ2-1; D is possibly TRBD2 (5 bases). There are 15 residues in the CDR3. Per the germline V gene, CDR1 is MGHRA and CDR2 is YSYEKL. Trimming stripped 3 bases from V and 7 bases from J, with 16 bases between. This CDR3 is CASSQGSATGNEQFF. As DNA, the CDR3 is TGCGCCAGCAGCCAGGGTAGCGCGACCGGAAATGAGCAGTTCTTC.